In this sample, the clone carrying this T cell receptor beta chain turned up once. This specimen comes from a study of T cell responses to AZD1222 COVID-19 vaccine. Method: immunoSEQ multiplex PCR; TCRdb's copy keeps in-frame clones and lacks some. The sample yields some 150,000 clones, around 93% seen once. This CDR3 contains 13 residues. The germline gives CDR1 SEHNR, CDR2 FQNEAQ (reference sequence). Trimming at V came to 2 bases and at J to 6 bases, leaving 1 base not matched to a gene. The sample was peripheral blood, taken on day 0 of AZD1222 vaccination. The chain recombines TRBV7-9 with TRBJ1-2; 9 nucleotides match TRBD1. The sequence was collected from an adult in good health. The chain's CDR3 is CASSLWTGDGYTF. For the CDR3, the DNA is TGTGCCAGCAGCTTATGGACAGGGGATGGCTACACCTTC. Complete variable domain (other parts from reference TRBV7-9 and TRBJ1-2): DTGVSQNPRHKITKRGQNVTFRCDPISEHNRLYWYRQTLGQGPEFLTYFQNEAQLEKSRLLSDRFSAERPKGSFSTLEIQRTEQGDSAMYLCASSLWTGDGYTFGSGTRLTVV.